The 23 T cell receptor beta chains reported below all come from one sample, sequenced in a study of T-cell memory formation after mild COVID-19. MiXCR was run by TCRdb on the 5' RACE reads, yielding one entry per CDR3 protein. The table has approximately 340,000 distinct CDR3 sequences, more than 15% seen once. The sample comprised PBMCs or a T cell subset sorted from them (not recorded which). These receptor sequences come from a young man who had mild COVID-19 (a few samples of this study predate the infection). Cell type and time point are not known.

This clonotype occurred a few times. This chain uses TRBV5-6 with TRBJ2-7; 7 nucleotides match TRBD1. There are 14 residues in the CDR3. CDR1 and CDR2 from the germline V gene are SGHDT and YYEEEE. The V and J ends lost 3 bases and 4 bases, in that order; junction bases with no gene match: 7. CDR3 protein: CASSYGTEDYEQYF. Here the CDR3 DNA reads TGTGCCAGCAGCTACGGGACAGAAGATTACGAGCAGTACTTC. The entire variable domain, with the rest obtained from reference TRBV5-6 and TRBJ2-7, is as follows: DAGVTQSPTHLIKTRGQQVTLRCSPKSGHDTVSWYQQALGQGPQFIFQYYEEEERQRGNFPDRFSGHQFPNYSSELNVNALLLGDSALYLCASSYGTEDYEQYFGPGTRLTVT.

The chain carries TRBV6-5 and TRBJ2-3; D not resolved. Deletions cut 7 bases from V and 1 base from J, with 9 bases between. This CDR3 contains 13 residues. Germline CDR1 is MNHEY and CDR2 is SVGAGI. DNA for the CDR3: TGTGCCAGCAAGAAGGAAGGCACAGATACGCAGTATTTT. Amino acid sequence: CASKKEGTDTQYF.

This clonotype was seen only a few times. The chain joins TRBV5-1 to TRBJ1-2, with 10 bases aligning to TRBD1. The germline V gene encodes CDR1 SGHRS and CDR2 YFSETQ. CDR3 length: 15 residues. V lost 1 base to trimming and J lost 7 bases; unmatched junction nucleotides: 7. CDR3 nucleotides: TGCGCCAGCAGCTTGAACACGGGACAGGGGACTGGCTACACCTTC. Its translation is CASSLNTGQGTGYTF.

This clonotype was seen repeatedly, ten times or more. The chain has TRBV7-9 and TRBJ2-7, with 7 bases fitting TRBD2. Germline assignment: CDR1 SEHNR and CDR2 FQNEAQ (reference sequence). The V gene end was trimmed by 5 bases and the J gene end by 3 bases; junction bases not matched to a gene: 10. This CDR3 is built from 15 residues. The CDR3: CASSPYSTSFYEQYF. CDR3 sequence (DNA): TGTGCCAGCAGCCCCTATTCGACTAGCTTCTACGAGCAGTACTTC.

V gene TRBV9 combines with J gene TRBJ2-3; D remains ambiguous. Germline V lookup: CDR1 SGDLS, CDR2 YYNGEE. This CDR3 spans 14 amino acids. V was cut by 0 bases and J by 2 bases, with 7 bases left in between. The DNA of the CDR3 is TGTGCCAGCAGCGTAGGCTGGGCCACAGATACGCAGTATTTT. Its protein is CASSVGWATDTQYF.

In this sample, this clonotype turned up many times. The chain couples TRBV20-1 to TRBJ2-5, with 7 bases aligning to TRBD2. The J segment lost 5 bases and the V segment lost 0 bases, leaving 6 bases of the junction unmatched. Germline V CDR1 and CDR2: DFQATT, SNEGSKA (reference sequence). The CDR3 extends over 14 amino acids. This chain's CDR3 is CSARDGGEGETQYF. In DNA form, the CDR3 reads TGCAGTGCTAGAGATGGGGGGGAGGGGGAGACCCAGTACTTC.

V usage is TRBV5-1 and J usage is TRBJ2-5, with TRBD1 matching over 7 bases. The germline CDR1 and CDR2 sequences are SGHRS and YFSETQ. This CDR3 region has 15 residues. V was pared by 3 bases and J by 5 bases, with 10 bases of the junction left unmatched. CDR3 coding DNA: TGCGCCAGCAGCTCCTTGAAGGGGGCCGACGAGACCCAGTACTTC. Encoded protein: CASSSLKGADETQYF.

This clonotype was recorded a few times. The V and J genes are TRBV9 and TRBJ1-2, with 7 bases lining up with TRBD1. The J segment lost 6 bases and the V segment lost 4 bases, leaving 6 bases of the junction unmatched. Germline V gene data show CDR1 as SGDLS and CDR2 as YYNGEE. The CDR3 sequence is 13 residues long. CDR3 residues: CASSPRDSDGYTF. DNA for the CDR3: TGTGCCAGCAGCCCCCGGGACAGTGATGGCTACACCTTC.

The CDR3 here is CASCGTYEQYF. The CDR3, as DNA: TGTGCCAGCTGTGGGACCTACGAGCAGTACTTC. J is TRBJ2-7 and V is TRBV6-6; D is undetermined. This CDR3 contains 11 residues. The V end lost 8 bases, the J end lost 2 bases, and 7 bases lay between the germline ends. Germline CDR1 and CDR2: MNHNY and SVGAGI (reference sequence).

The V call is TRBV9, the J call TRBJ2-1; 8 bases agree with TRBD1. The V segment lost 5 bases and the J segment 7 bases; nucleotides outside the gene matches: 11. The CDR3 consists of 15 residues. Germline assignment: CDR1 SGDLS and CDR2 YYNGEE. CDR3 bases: TGTGCCAGCAGGGGTTCTGGACAGGGAGGAAATGAGCAGTTCTTC. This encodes CASRGSGQGGNEQFF.

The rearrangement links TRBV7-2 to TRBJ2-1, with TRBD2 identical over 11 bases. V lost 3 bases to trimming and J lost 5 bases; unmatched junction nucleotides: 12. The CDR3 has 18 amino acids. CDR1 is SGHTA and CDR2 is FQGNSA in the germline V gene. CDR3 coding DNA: TGTGCCAGCAGCTTCGGACTTTCCGGGACTAGCGGCCACAATGAGCAGTTCTTC. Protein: CASSFGLSGTSGHNEQFF.

CDR3 DNA: TGTGCCAGCAGCTTGGTGTTGTTAGCTTTCTTT. Translating it yields CASSLVLLAFF. The chain uses TRBV7-3 and TRBJ1-1, with no clear D. In germline, CDR1 is SGHTA, CDR2 FQGTGA. V was shortened by 3 bases and J by 10 bases, with 9 bases between the two germline ends. This CDR3 region has 11 residues.

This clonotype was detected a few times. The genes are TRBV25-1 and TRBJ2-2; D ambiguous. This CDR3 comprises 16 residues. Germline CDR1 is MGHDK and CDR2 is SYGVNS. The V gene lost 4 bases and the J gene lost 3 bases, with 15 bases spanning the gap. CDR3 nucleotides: TGTGCCAGCAGTGGCGGCGACGAGGCGCACACCGGGGAGCTGTTTTTT. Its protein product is CASSGGDEAHTGELFF.

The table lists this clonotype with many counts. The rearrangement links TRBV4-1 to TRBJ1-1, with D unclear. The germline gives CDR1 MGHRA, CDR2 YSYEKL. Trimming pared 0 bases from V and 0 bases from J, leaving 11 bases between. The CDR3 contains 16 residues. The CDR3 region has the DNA TGCGCCAGCAGCCAAGACGCAGGCAACATGAACACTGAAGCTTTCTTT. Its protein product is CASSQDAGNMNTEAFF.

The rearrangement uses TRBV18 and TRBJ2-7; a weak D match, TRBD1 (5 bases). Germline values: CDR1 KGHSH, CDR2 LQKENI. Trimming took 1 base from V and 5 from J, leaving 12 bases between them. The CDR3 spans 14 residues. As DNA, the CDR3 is TGTGCCAGCTCACCACTTGCAGGGCTGGACGAGCAGTACTTC. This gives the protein CASSPLAGLDEQYF.

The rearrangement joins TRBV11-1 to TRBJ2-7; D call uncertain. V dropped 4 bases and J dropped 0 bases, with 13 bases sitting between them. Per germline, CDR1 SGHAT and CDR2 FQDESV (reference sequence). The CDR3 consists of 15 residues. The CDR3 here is CASSSQGPSSYEQYF. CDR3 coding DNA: TGTGCCAGCAGCTCTCAAGGCCCCAGCTCCTACGAGCAGTACTTC.

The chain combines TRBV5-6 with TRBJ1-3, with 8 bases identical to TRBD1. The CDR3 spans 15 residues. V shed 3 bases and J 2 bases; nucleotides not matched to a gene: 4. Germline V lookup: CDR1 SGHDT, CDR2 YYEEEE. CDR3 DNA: TGTGCCAGCAGCTCATTGGACAGGGCTGGAAACACCATATATTTT. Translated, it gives CASSSLDRAGNTIYF.

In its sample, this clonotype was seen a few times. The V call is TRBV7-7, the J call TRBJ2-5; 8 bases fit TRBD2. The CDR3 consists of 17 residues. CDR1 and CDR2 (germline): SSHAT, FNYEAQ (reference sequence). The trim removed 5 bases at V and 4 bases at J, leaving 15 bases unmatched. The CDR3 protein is CASSTFPGTRGSETQYF. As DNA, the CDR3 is TGTGCCAGCAGCACCTTTCCCGGGACTAGAGGGTCAGAGACCCAGTACTTC.

The DNA for the CDR3 is TGTGCCAGCAGCTTAGGGACAGGGGGTCGAGGAGAGACCCAGTACTTC. Its translation is CASSLGTGGRGETQYF. This sequence joins TRBV11-1 and TRBJ2-5; 10 nucleotides agree with TRBD1. The CDR3 runs to 16 residues. Germline V gene sequence: CDR1 SGHAT, CDR2 FQDESV (reference sequence). With V trimmed by 1 base and J by 4 bases, 6 bases remained unmatched.

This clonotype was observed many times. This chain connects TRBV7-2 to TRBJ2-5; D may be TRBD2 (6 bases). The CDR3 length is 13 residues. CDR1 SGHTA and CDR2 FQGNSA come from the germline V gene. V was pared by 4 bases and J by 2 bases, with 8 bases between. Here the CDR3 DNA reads TGTGCCAGCAGCTCGGACTATCAAGAGACCCAGTACTTC. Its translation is CASSSDYQETQYF.

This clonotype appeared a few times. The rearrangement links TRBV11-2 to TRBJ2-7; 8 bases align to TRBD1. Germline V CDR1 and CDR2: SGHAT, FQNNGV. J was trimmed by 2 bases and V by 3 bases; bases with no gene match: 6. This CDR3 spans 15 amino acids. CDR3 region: CASSFNRGITYEQYF. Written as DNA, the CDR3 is TGTGCCAGCAGCTTTAACAGGGGGATTACCTACGAGCAGTACTTC.

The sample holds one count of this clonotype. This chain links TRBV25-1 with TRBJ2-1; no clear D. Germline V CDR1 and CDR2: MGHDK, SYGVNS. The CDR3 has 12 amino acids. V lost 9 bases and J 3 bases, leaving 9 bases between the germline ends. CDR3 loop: CARTPVYNEQFF. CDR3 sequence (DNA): TGTGCCAGGACCCCTGTCTACAATGAGCAGTTCTTC.

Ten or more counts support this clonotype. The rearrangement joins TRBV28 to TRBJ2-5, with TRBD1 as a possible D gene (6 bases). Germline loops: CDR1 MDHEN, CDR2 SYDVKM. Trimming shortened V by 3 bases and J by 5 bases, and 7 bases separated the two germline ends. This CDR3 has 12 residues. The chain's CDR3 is CASSFRGETQYF. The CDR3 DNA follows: TGTGCCAGCAGTTTCAGGGGTGAGACCCAGTACTTC.